Presented here are 30 T cell receptor beta chains from one specimen sequenced in a study of CD8+ T cells in alopecia areata (dated by TCRdb to between 2018 and 2020). The treatment or condition label here, explained by the study, means: oral pan-JAK inhibitor, 5-10 mg twice daily. Library preparation used the immunoSEQ multiplex PCR assay. For TCR sequencing, RNA was extracted from every sample and reverse transcribed into cDNA to serve as template. The table was pulled from immuneACCESS by TCRdb, which kept in-frame rearrangements only. Such tables lose some clones; where checked, under half of the loss comes from unresolved V genes, and the rest has no known cause. The sample table shows hundreds of thousands of clones, and around 64% are seen once. Clones ranked in the top ten supply about 0.89% of the sample. The specimen was CD4+ T cells sorted from blood, collected at approximately week 52, from a patient treated with tofacitinib. The receptors shown here come from a human donor with alopecia areata.

The V call is TRBV5-1, the J call TRBJ2-5; D gene ambiguous. The CDR3 has 14 amino acids. Germline CDR1 and CDR2: SGHRS and YFSETQ. Trimming cost V 4 bases and J 5 bases, with 15 bases left between them. The CDR3 reads CASSLDIIRETQYF. The DNA of the CDR3 is TGCGCCAGCAGCCTCGACATCATTAGGGAGACCCAGTACTTC.

CDR3: CASSGQAFQPQHF. The CDR3 nucleotides are TGTGCCAGCAGCGGACAGGCTTTTCAGCCCCAGCATTTT. The rearrangement links TRBV7-2 to TRBJ1-5, with 7 bases fitting TRBD1. CDR1 and CDR2 (germline): SGHTA, FQGNSA. J was trimmed by 6 bases and V by 5 bases; bases with no gene match: 4. The CDR3 length is 13 residues.

This clone has only one observation. This chain joins TRBV30 and TRBJ1-1; weak D call: TRBD1 (5 bases). The germline V gene has CDR1 GTSNPN and CDR2 SVGIG (reference sequence). Trimming stripped 8 bases from V and 3 bases from J, with 16 bases between. The CDR3 is made up of 13 amino acids. The CDR3 coding sequence is TGTGCCCGACGGGGCAGGAGGGACACTGAAGCTTTCTTT. Its protein is CARRGRRDTEAFF.

The gene calls are TRBV30 and TRBJ2-1, with TRBD2 identical over 7 bases. The V segment lost 4 bases and the J segment 8 bases; nucleotides outside the gene matches: 8. Germline V gene lookup returns CDR1 GTSNPN and CDR2 SVGIG (reference sequence). The CDR3 runs 13 residues. CDR3 residues: CAWIGTSVDEQFF. The CDR3 DNA is TGTGCCTGGATAGGCACTAGCGTAGATGAGCAGTTCTTC.

Comments on this clone: Other DNA sequences in this specimen translate into the identical CDR3. The CDR3 bases are TGCAGCGTCGAGAGGGAGAACACCGGGGAGCTGTTTTTT. It is translated as CSVERENTGELFF. The chain carries TRBV29-1 and TRBJ2-2; possibly TRBD2 for D (5 bases). Trimming cost V 6 bases and J 1 base, with 9 bases left between them. Germline V gives CDR1 SQVTM, CDR2 ANQGSEA. The CDR3 covers 13 residues.

V and J are TRBV30 and TRBJ1-1, with D unresolved. V dropped 0 bases and J dropped 7 bases, with 15 bases sitting between them. Per germline, CDR1 GTSNPN and CDR2 SVGIG (reference sequence). The length of the CDR3 is 14 residues. CDR3 nucleotides: TGTGCCTGGAGTGTACTGAGGGCACGGGTTGAAGCTTTCTTT. Its translation is CAWSVLRARVEAFF.

The V call is TRBV15, the J call TRBJ1-2, with 7 positions matching TRBD1. Trimming at V came to 0 bases and at J to 3 bases, leaving 7 bases not matched to a gene. The CDR3 extends over 16 amino acids. The germline CDR1 and CDR2 sequences are LNHNV and YYDKDF (reference sequence). This chain's CDR3 is CATSRDGTGAYYGYTF. The CDR3 DNA reads as TGTGCCACCAGCAGAGATGGCACAGGGGCCTACTATGGCTACACCTTC.

This clone occurred once. The same CDR3 can be traced to other DNA sequences in this sample. V is TRBV20-1 and J is TRBJ2-5; maybe TRBD2 (6 bases). Trimming cost V 6 bases and J 5 bases, with 7 bases left between them. Germline loops: CDR1 DFQATT, CDR2 SNEGSKA (reference sequence). This CDR3 spans 10 amino acids. The CDR3 loop is CSAGGETQYF. DNA of the CDR3: TGCAGTGCCGGGGGTGAGACCCAGTACTTC.

J is TRBJ2-7 and V is TRBV2; D ambiguous. The germline V and J ends were trimmed by 3 bases and 12 bases, with 12 bases remaining between them. Germline lookup yields CDR1 SNHLY and CDR2 FYNNEI. CDR3 length: 11 amino acids. CDR3: CASSDRTLLYF. CDR3 in DNA: TGTGCCAGCAGTGATCGAACCCTCCTGTACTTC.

This clone has a handful of counts. V and J are TRBV7-2 and TRBJ2-5; D remains unclear. The CDR3 has 11 amino acids. V gave up 3 bases and J gave up 8 bases, with 7 bases separating them. Germline assignment: CDR1 SGHTA and CDR2 FQGNSA. For the CDR3, the DNA is TGTGCCAGCAGCTTCATGAGTACCCAGTACTTC. Translation: CASSFMSTQYF.

The CDR3 reads CAWSHSVLQETQYF. The CDR3 region has the DNA TGTGCCTGGAGCCACAGCGTATTGCAAGAGACCCAGTACTTC. The chain carries TRBV30 and TRBJ2-5; no definite D call. V was trimmed by 3 bases and J by 2 bases, leaving 13 bases between them. The CDR3 extends over 14 amino acids. CDR1 and CDR2 (germline): GTSNPN, SVGIG (reference sequence). Full variable domain (remainder filled in from reference TRBV30 and TRBJ2-5): SQTIHQWPATLVQPVGSPLSLECTVEGTSNPNLYWYRQAAGRGLQLLFYSVGIGQISSEVPQNLSASRPQDRQFILSSKKLLLSDSGFYLCAWSHSVLQETQYFGPGTRLLVL.

This clone has only one observation. The chain employs TRBV7-6 and TRBJ2-6, with D tentatively TRBD1 (6 bases). The CDR3 loop spans 17 amino acids. V was pared by 5 bases and J by 0 bases, with 14 bases between. The germline V gene encodes CDR1 SGHVS and CDR2 FNYEAQ. This CDR3 is CASSPGATLSGANVLTF. For the CDR3, the DNA is TGTGCCAGCAGCCCAGGGGCCACCCTCTCTGGGGCCAACGTCCTGACTTTC. Complete variable domain (other parts from reference TRBV7-6 and TRBJ2-6): GAGVSQSPRYKVTKRGQDVALRCDPISGHVSLYWYRQALGQGPEFLTYFNYEAQQDKSGLPNDRFSAERPEGSISTLTIQRTEQRDSAMYRCASSPGATLSGANVLTFGAGSRLTVL.

This sequence joins TRBV7-2 and TRBJ1-5; a weak D match, TRBD1 (5 bases). Deletions cut 4 bases from V and 7 bases from J, with 14 bases between. This CDR3 comprises 14 residues. Germline CDR1 and CDR2: SGHTA and FQGNSA. The DNA of the CDR3 is TGTGCCAGCAGCTCCTCAAACCGGGACCAGCCCCAGCATTTT. This encodes CASSSSNRDQPQHF.

The gene calls are TRBV2 and TRBJ1-1; 9 bases map to TRBD1. The CDR3 contains 13 residues. V shed 6 bases and J 6 bases; nucleotides not matched to a gene: 5. Germline V CDR1 and CDR2: SNHLY, FYNNEI. CDR3 residues: CASSGDREAEAFF. The CDR3 DNA sequence: TGTGCCAGCAGCGGGGACAGGGAGGCTGAAGCTTTCTTT.

This chain connects TRBV29-1 to TRBJ2-7; 7 bases match TRBD1. This CDR3 has 12 amino acids. Germline CDR1 and CDR2: SQVTM and ANQGSEA. With 7 bases clipped from V and 2 bases from J, the junction kept 5 bases outside the gene matches. The CDR3 DNA sequence: TGCAGCGGCACCGGGACAGCCTACGAGCAGTACTTC. Protein sequence: CSGTGTAYEQYF.

The chain uses TRBV10-3 and TRBJ1-2, with D unresolved. Germline V gene lookup returns CDR1 ENHRY and CDR2 SYGVKD. The CDR3 is 14 amino acids. The germline V and J ends were trimmed by 2 bases and 4 bases, with 11 bases remaining between them. For the CDR3, the DNA is TGTGCCATCAGTGAGCGGGGTTTTGTCTATGGCTACACCTTC. The encoded protein is CAISERGFVYGYTF.

V and J are TRBV30 and TRBJ2-5, with D perhaps matching TRBD1 (6 bases). The V and J ends lost 2 bases and 4 bases respectively, with 14 bases between them. Germline CDR1 reads GTSNPN; CDR2 reads SVGIG (reference sequence). This CDR3 is 14 amino acids long. The CDR3 loop is CAWSRDRPPETQYF. The DNA of the CDR3 is TGTGCCTGGAGTCGAGACAGGCCCCCAGAGACCCAGTACTTC.

This CDR3 is CSAGRGAGTDTQYF. The CDR3 bases are TGCAGCGCCGGCCGGGGGGCCGGGACAGATACGCAGTATTTT. The chain links TRBV29-1 to TRBJ2-3, with D maybe TRBD2 (7 bases). V was cut by 7 bases and J by 3 bases, with 17 bases left in between. Germline lookup yields CDR1 SQVTM and CDR2 ANQGSEA. This CDR3 comprises 14 residues.

The chain is built from TRBV25-1 and TRBJ2-7; no clear D. Trimming pared 5 bases from V and 5 bases from J, leaving 22 bases between. Germline V gene data show CDR1 as MGHDK and CDR2 as SYGVNS. The CDR3 has 16 amino acids. This chain's CDR3 is CASSPNPGSKLHEQYF. The CDR3 bases are TGTGCCAGCAGTCCAAACCCCGGGTCTAAGCTTCACGAGCAGTACTTC.

This sequence joins TRBV5-1 and TRBJ2-3; TRBD2 aligns across 10 bases. The length of the CDR3 is 17 residues. Germline assignment: CDR1 SGHRS and CDR2 YFSETQ. Unmatched junction bases numbered 8, after V lost 3 bases and J lost 1 base. The CDR3 DNA sequence: TGCGCCAGCAGCTCCTACTCCGGGACTAGCGGCACAGATACGCAGTATTTT. Its protein product is CASSSYSGTSGTDTQYF.

This sequence joins TRBV2 and TRBJ1-5; a possible D gene is TRBD1 (6 bases). Germline CDR1 and CDR2: SNHLY and FYNNEI. The CDR3 has 13 residues. V lost 10 bases and J 4 bases, leaving 14 bases between the germline ends. The CDR3 sequence: CATLRDTNQPQHF. The DNA of the CDR3 is TGTGCCACCCTCCGGGACACTAATCAGCCCCAGCATTTT.

CDR3: CSARTGQGSPLHF. The DNA for the CDR3 is TGCAGCGCCCGTACAGGGCAGGGTTCACCCCTCCACTTT. V and J are TRBV29-1 and TRBJ1-6; D might be TRBD1 (6 bases). The germline V gene encodes CDR1 SQVTM and CDR2 ANQGSEA. V lost 7 bases and J lost 9, with 16 bases in between. The length of the CDR3 is 13 residues.

This chain joins TRBV11-2 and TRBJ1-5; D unclear. Trimming pared 0 bases from V and 7 bases from J, leaving 7 bases between. Per germline, CDR1 SGHAT and CDR2 FQNNGV. CDR3 length equals 13 residues. CDR3 DNA: TGTGCCAGCAGCTTAGATGCAGCACAGCCCCAGCATTTT. It is translated as CASSLDAAQPQHF.

This clone was seen ten or more times. The chain carries TRBV11-2 and TRBJ1-1; TRBD1 agrees at 7 bases. V was clipped by 5 bases and J by 6 bases; unmatched bases: 12. The CDR3 runs 15 residues. Germline CDR1 reads SGHAT; CDR2 reads FQNNGV. CDR3 nucleotide sequence: TGTGCCAGCAGCACTCCACAGGGGCGAATCGCTGAAGCTTTCTTT. Its translation: CASSTPQGRIAEAFF. The whole variable domain, remainder taken from reference TRBV11-2 and TRBJ1-1, is EAGVAQSPRYKIIEKRQSVAFWCNPISGHATLYWYQQILGQGPKLLIQFQNNGVVDDSQLPKDRFSAERLKGVDSTLKIQPAKLEDSAVYLCASSTPQGRIAEAFFGQGTRLTVV.

This clone was recorded only once. The CDR3 loop is CASSERGGDQETQYF. CDR3 DNA sequence: TGTGCCAGCAGTGAGCGGGGGGGAGACCAAGAGACCCAGTACTTC. The chain employs TRBV25-1 and TRBJ2-5; 9 bases are shared with TRBD2. The germline V gene has CDR1 MGHDK and CDR2 SYGVNS. The CDR3 has 15 residues. The junction had 2 bases not matched to a gene; V was cut back by 3 bases and J by 0 bases.

This clone was found a few times. The V call is TRBV5-6, the J call TRBJ2-6; tentatively, D is TRBD1 (6 bases). The germline V gene has CDR1 SGHDT and CDR2 YYEEEE. Trimming cost V 1 base and J 3 bases, with 8 bases left between them. This CDR3 is built from 15 residues. The CDR3 coding sequence is TGTGCCAGCAGCTTGCAGGGGAGTGGGGCCAACGTCCTGACTTTC. This gives the protein CASSLQGSGANVLTF.

This chain joins TRBV14 and TRBJ2-5, with D possibly TRBD1 on 6 matching bases. CDR1 and CDR2 (germline): SGHDN, FVKESK. The germline V and J ends were trimmed by 1 base and 4 bases, with 13 bases remaining between them. CDR3 length: 15 residues. The CDR3 region has the DNA TGTGCCAGCAGCCAAGCCCGCCAGGGGCCAGAGACCCAGTACTTC. Translation: CASSQARQGPETQYF.

This chain uses TRBV2 with TRBJ2-5, with TRBD2 as a possible D gene (5 bases). V shed 6 bases and J shed 5 bases, with 16 bases lying between them. This CDR3 contains 14 residues. Germline-derived CDR1 and CDR2 are SNHLY and FYNNEI. This chain's CDR3 is CASSLTLAWETQYF. The CDR3 bases are TGTGCCAGCAGCCTTACCCTAGCATGGGAGACCCAGTACTTC.

The chain couples TRBV25-1 to TRBJ1-5; TRBD1 is a possible D gene (6 bases). Trimming removed 2 bases from V and 5 bases from J, with 10 bases in between. The CDR3 totals 14 residues. Per the germline V gene, CDR1 is MGHDK and CDR2 is SYGVNS. The DNA of the CDR3 is TGTGCCAGCAGTGAAACGGGGGGCTATCAGCCCCAGCATTTT. Encoded protein: CASSETGGYQPQHF. Combining the CDR3 with reference TRBV25-1 and TRBJ1-5 gives the whole variable domain EADIYQTPRYLVIGTGKKITLECSQTMGHDKMYWYQQDPGMELHLIHYSYGVNSTEKGDLSSESTVSRIRTEHFPLTLESARPSHTSQYLCASSETGGYQPQHFGDGTRLSIL.

This clone was detected once. This chain uses TRBV19 with TRBJ2-7; 8 bases are a match to TRBD1. V lost 6 bases to trimming and J lost 4 bases; unmatched junction nucleotides: 8. The CDR3 runs 14 residues. Germline-derived CDR1 and CDR2 are LNHDA and SQIVND (reference sequence). CDR3 sequence: CASSLRTGIYEQYF. Here the CDR3 DNA reads TGTGCCAGTAGCCTGAGGACAGGGATTTACGAGCAGTACTTC.